This T cell receptor (beta chain) was obtained from a study of spatial heterogeneity in lung cancer. Study-level findings and limits: How many expanded intratumoral alpha and beta TCRs were present tracked the tumor mutation count, which was a count of nonsynonymous mutations.

Each CDR3 protein is one row after TCRdb ran MiXCR on the 5' RACE reads. This repertoire shows about 18,000 distinct CDR3 sequences, about 9.6% found once; its top ten account for approximately 21%. The table lists this clonotype with many counts. Antigen specificity is unknown. With the library built for alpha chains, this beta chain is off target and its frequency is not meaningful. The sample's time point: sample taken at primary tumor resection. The sequences come from lung tumor tissue, collected at surgery. The clonotype was recovered from a female donor with early-stage non-small cell lung cancer.

In DNA form, the CDR3 reads TGTGCCAGCAGCCGTGACAGGCGGGCAGATACGCAGTATTTT. Protein: CASSRDRRADTQYF. J is TRBJ2-3 and V is TRBV7-3; a weak D match, TRBD1 (6 bases). The CDR3 loop spans 14 amino acids. The germline CDR1 and CDR2 sequences are SGHTA and FQGTGA. Trimming took off 5 bases at V and 4 bases at J, with 13 bases between the two ends.